This paragraph covers one T cell receptor (beta chain) sequence. The table came from immunoSEQ multiplex PCR; TCRdb's copy has only in-frame clones and leaves some out. In the table there are roughly 45,000 clones, about 93% of which are singletons. The source of the sample is a study of T cell changes during pregnancy in multiple sclerosis. The CDR3 loop spans 14 amino acids. The gene calls are TRBV21-1 and TRBJ2-5; the table's D call, TRBD1, has no DNA check behind it. TRBV21-1 is recorded as a pseudogene. This specimen consisted of CD8+ T cells from peripheral blood mononuclear cells, obtained after pregnancy. The clonotype originates from a female donor with multiple sclerosis, enrolled in a pregnancy study. The CDR3 here is CASSKSRDQGTQYF. As DNA, the CDR3 is TGTGCCAGCAGCAAAAGTAGGGATCAGGGGACCCAGTACTTC.